This T cell receptor beta chain derives from a study of cytomegalovirus exposure and HLA in healthy donors (dated by TCRdb to between 2016 and 2019). Turning to the overall study: In an earlier analysis of some 550 of the donors, around 290 Gb of sequence data and 90 million to 120 million unique TCR beta sequences from about 190 million T cells were reported. Roughly 300 gigabases of sequencing data and tens of millions of unique TCR sequences were included in an early release covering roughly 600 HLA-typed donors. The genetic ancestry cluster associated with self-reported Caucasian donors included around four fifths of the roughly 360 genotyped donors. The study was designed to test whether signatures of past pathogen exposure could be identified by cataloging public T cell receptors. The T cell repertoires of under 700 subjects were profiled by immunosequencing and related to cytomegalovirus serostatus. Besides the first cohort of 666 subjects, a separate validation cohort made up of roughly 120 different subjects was used. The study combined high-throughput TCR immunosequencing, statistical association of individual TCRs with disease status, and machine learning to predict cytomegalovirus infection status. A later analysis re-examined previously published TCR beta repertoires from 600 to 700 donors and added high-resolution HLA genotyping to investigate patterns of TCR occurrence. Rather than using new phenotypic data, the later analysis identified candidate immune exposures from TCR beta sequences and from how often those sequences occurred across donors. In an earlier analysis of roughly 600 of the donors, high-throughput TCR beta sequencing was used to judge whether each TCR beta V gene segment behaved as functional or pseudogenic. Donor age, sex, ethnicity and CMV serostatus were collected together with the repertoire data. A later genetic analysis used genome-wide SNP genotypes for about 65% of the roughly 670 donors, treating that subset as a discovery cohort. Every discovery cohort repertoire had been produced on one sequencing platform. Class I and class II HLA loci were covered by the typing at four-digit resolution. The number of donors typed differed by locus, with about 629-630 for A, B, C, DRB1 and DQB1, about 500 for DQA1, under 610 for DPA1, and some 470 for DPB1. Five DR-DQ haplotypes were treated as single units for association and clustering because of strong linkage in the cohort. Across approximately 400 genotyped donors of the cohort, an average of approximately 240,000 unique TCR beta nucleotide sequences per donor were sequenced, and approximately 17% of those sequences were non-productive.

The method behind the library was the immunoSEQ multiplex PCR assay. For the multiplex PCR, a mixture combining 60 forward primers for TCR Vbeta segments and 13 reverse primers for TCR Jbeta segments was used. Amplification of the CDR3 region of rearranged TCR beta genes was performed with a multiplex PCR assay on genomic DNA. The Illumina HiSeq System was used to sequence the amplified TCR beta libraries as 87-base-pair reads. The source study handled its data this way. A later analysis counted tens of millions of unique TCR beta chains across the 500 to 850 repertoires, and some 11 million of these chains were shared by at least two donors. To remove PCR and sequencing errors, raw reads were error-corrected and collapsed into unique sequences using a nearest-neighbor algorithm that merged closely related sequences. Alignment of CDR3 sequences to IMGT reference sequences was used to assign V, D and J gene segments. Each retained sequence needed at least a six-nucleotide match to both a V gene segment and a J gene segment. A rearrangement was called productive if the CDR3 had no stop codons and remained in frame with V and J, and every other rearrangement was called non-productive. Following IMGT convention, CDR3 was defined as the stretch from the second conserved V-encoded cysteine to the conserved J-encoded phenylalanine. In an earlier analysis of roughly 610 of the donors, sequences lacking an unambiguous match to a single V gene segment were excluded. In an earlier analysis of around 590 of the donors, a V segment was called functional when productive rearrangements were above 56.7%, and segregating when the standard deviation between donors exceeded 5%. A statistical classification framework was built to diagnose cytomegalovirus status from the catalog of TCR beta chain sequences. A later analysis assigned V and J genes by comparing TCR nucleotide sequences with IMGT/GENE-DB human TR gene sequences. In a later analysis, CDR3 sequences and most-parsimonious VDJ recombination scenarios were assigned using the TCRdist pipeline. In a later analysis, each TCR beta chain was defined by its CDR3 amino acid sequence together with its V-gene family, and reads without a unique V-gene family were excluded. A later analysis removed several hundred highly shared, low-generation-probability nucleotide sequences to deal with suspected cross-contamination and a sequencing artifact. In a later analysis, a clonal expansion index for each public chain was calculated from normalized within-repertoire ranks of inferred template counts. In a later analysis, generation probabilities were computed using a VDJ recombination model fitted to out-of-frame rearrangements, and the results were checked against IGoR. In a later analysis, hypergeometric tests were used to score TCR-TCR, TCR-HLA and TCR-CMV co-occurrence, with a repertoire-size bias correction applied to TCR pairs. False discovery rates were estimated in a later analysis by permuting HLA or CMV assignments 20 times. In a later analysis, co-occurring TCRs were grouped using DBSCAN, and TCRdist sequence similarity was added for clustering within HLA-allele-positive subsets. For co-occurrence clustering, repertoires with fewer than 30,000 or more than 120,000 public chains were excluded, along with about five repertoires with anomalous nucleotide sharing. The table comes from immuneACCESS by way of TCRdb, which keeps in-frame sequences with V and J called. Part of the clones is missing from these tables; in studies checked, under half for an unresolved V gene and the rest for unknown reasons. The DNA gave D and trimming, while V, J and clone size come from that table. Recorded for this sample are about 130,000 clones; about two thirds of them occurred a single time. Of the sample, 2.6% is held by the ten largest clones.

The cohort comprised hundreds of healthy bone marrow donors. At the time of sampling, all cohort members were nominally healthy, though unrecorded immune exposures were likely present. The donor was CMV seropositive and was included in the group of 250 to 350 seropositive cohort members. A peripheral blood sample was collected from each donor, and TCR beta sequencing was performed on peripheral blood mononuclear cells. The Qiagen DNeasy Blood Extraction Kit was used to extract genomic DNA from the blood cell samples. Concerning this clone itself: Its antigen specificity is not known. The record has no base qualities; no much larger clone is one base away.

The germline V gene sets CDR1 to SGHDT and CDR2 to YYEEEE. At the junction V is shortened by 6 bases and J by 6 bases, with 10 bases in between. The CDR3 goes from the cysteine to the phenylalanine over 12 residues. Only the CDR3 part of the read is kept: 36 bases, read in frame from the first base. What the work shows at the level of the full study, not this receptor alone: In a later analysis, TCR association rates were found to vary across HLA loci, with the most associated TCRs seen for DRB1 alleles and the fewest for HLA-C alleles. The 87-base-pair reads could not distinguish some IMGT-functional V segments, including TRBV6-2 and TRBV6-3, so those segments were excluded. In an earlier analysis of roughly 500 of the donors, most TCR beta V segments appeared in productive rearrangements about 87% or about 30% of the time, broadly matching IMGT annotations. A later genetic analysis associated a missense DCLRE1C variant with V-gene and J-gene trimming of TCR beta chains, and an independent cohort replicated the association. In vitro tests confirmed that a few of the cytomegalovirus-associated TCR beta chains recognize cytomegalovirus antigens. A cluster of highly shared sequence variants was judged likely to be a technical artifact of the sequencing pipeline. Because counts were too low, seventeen rarely observed V segments, including chromosome 9 orphons, were excluded from the earlier analysis of some 590 of the donors. Compared with equally common non-associated chains, HLA-associated TCR beta chains in a later analysis were more clonally expanded and had lower generation probabilities. A total of 150 to 200 TCR beta chains were listed by the study as associated with cytomegalovirus. According to a later analysis, parvovirus B19, influenza, CMV and Epstein-Barr virus appeared linked to several top co-occurrence clusters. Presence/absence analyses assumed roughly uniform sequencing depth across donors, an assumption that may not hold. According to a later analysis, most CMV-associated TCR beta chains appeared to be HLA-restricted, and the HLA associations seemed to be driven largely by CMV exposure. According to the authors, the approach could potentially be generalized to other disease states and immunological phenotypes. Immune exposure information for the cohort was limited to CMV serostatus. A further reported finding was that TCR beta sequences accurately predicted the HLA-A and HLA-B alleles for most subjects in the first cohort. Correlated functional status among segregating V segments might reflect linkage disequilibrium, but an unknown experimental factor could not be ruled out. In a later analysis, around 17,000 TCR beta sequences were associated with specific HLA alleles at a false discovery rate of 0.05. The classifier was reported to diagnose cytomegalovirus status with high specificity and sensitivity in both the original cohort and the validation cohort. When HLA alleles, especially DR and DQ, strongly co-occurred, TCR associations were difficult to assign to individual alleles. A later genetic analysis reported fewer N-insertions in productive TCRs among donors in an Asian-associated ancestry cluster than the approximately 700-donor mean. Only TCR beta chains were sequenced in this cohort, and the absence of alpha or paired-chain data limited detectable features. Because HLA typing was unavailable for some donors at each locus, only the typed subset was used in association tests. While some public TCRs were present in many individuals, most TCR sequences turned up only very rarely across donors.

Sequenced material: PBMCs. Recombination linked TRBV5-6 to TRBJ2-1; too little of a D gene remains to name it. The sequence was obtained from a woman in her fifties or sixties in good health and CMV-seropositive. The bases are TGTGCCAGCAACTTCCAAGCCAATGAGCAGTTCTTC. It translates to CASNFQANEQFF.